One TCR beta chain is described in this entry. Its antigen is currently unknown. Positively selected for CCR7, the CD45RO-negative cells used as naive CD8 cells excluded terminally differentiated effector memory CD45RA+ cells. Donors were healthy HIV-negative adults without recently reported acute infections or vaccinations. The V end was cut by 8 bases, the J end by 4 bases, with 12 bases between. Germline V lookup: CDR1 SEHNR, CDR2 FQNEAQ (reference sequence). CDR3 length: 13 residues. This sample was included in a study of shared clonotypes between healthy human individuals. Points from the study as a whole: Several donors had about 5% of their naive CD4 clonotypes in common.

The data were produced by immunoSEQ multiplex PCR, yet TCRdb's version contains in-frame clones alone and is incomplete. Among over 750,000 clones listed, just over 95% were seen once. This rearrangement joins TRBV7-9 to TRBJ2-1; possible D gene TRBD2, 5 bases. The sequence was collected from a young man in good health. The sample taken for sequencing was naive CD8+ T cells sorted from blood. The CDR3 loop is CASSDSLYNEQFF. The DNA for the CDR3 is TGTGCCAGCTCGGACTCGCTGTACAATGAGCAGTTCTTC.